The sequence of this T cell receptor (beta chain) was determined in a study of beta chain features in type 1 diabetes (dated by TCRdb to 2017 to 2018). About the investigation overall: Mean age, gender distribution, total cell number and subset yield were not different between patients and healthy donors. Regulatory and stem cell-like memory subsets were isolated from only 8 patients and roughly 8 healthy donors, whereas naive and central memory subsets came from all 30 or so donors. A total of 107,917,701 sorted cells were examined across all samples, and a strong correlation was observed between cell number per subset and RNA yield. In the study, recently diagnosed type 1 diabetes patients and matched healthy donors were compared on the TCRB repertoires of their sorted circulating CD4+ T cell subsets.

Taken from cysteine to phenylalanine, the CDR3 has 14 residues. The retained sequence is limited to the CDR3, 42 bases, with the frame set at the first base. Germline trimming: 8 bases from V, 5 bases from J; junction bases outside gene matches: 5. Sequences MNHNS (CDR1) and SASEGT (CDR2) are obtained from the germline V gene. The High Capacity cDNA Reverse Transcription Kit was used to reverse transcribe all of the isolated RNA, meaning that expressed TCRB transcripts were what got sequenced. Deep immunoSEQ sequencing was applied to naive, central memory and regulatory T cell samples, giving an average of about 3.4 million total reads per sample. After sorted cells were lysed in RLT buffer, RNA was extracted with DNase-treated RNeasy Micro or Mini kits, with the choice depending on cell number. Each cell subset was processed on its own to prevent cross-contamination, while patient and healthy donor samples were processed together. Using the immunoSEQ multiplex PCR, TCRB sequences were amplified from cDNA into 87-bp fragments spanning the CDR3 region. Sequencing of the amplicons was done on the Illumina HiSeq platform. The original pipeline was this. Synthetic template baselines were used to correct PCR bias computationally, reads within Hamming distance 2 were collapsed together, and singletons that could not be merged were discarded. Reads were aligned against IMGT so that V, D and J genes, CDR3 length and insertions or deletions at six rearrangement sites could be assigned. Clonotype counts were normalized to sorted cell number within each subset before computing true diversity and Gini coefficients with the tcR R package. The overlap coefficient, calculated on TCRB nucleotide sequences, was used to quantify repertoire sharing. In TCRdb, the immuneACCESS table is reduced to in-frame sequences with V and J assigned. These tables do not hold every clone; where another copy was compared, an unresolved V gene accounts for under half, and the others remain unexplained. Clonal size and the V and J genes are those of that table, whereas D and trimming came from the DNA. The sample profile shows 200,000 to 250,000 clones; around 26% of them were found once. Roughly 4.1% of the sample goes to the ten largest clones.

Broader findings and caveats from the paper: Because cDNA was sequenced instead of genomic DNA, highly expressing activated cells could be over-represented, though the groups showed no difference in activation or CD3 levels. In all four CD4+ subsets, TCRB CDR3 length was moderately but significantly shorter in type 1 diabetes patients. The naive, central memory and regulatory TCRB repertoires appeared to resemble one another more closely among patients than among healthy donors. PCR might favor shorter templates, but patient and control samples were amplified and corrected together, so any skew would affect both groups equally. HLA sub-analyses involved small numbers of individuals, so any influence of HLA type on TCRB rearrangement remained unresolved. Patients with type 1 diabetes made fewer insertions and deleted more nucleotides at VDJ recombination sites, implying thymic rearrangement abnormalities.

To note about this clone: Its recognized antigen is unknown. One base away there is no much larger clone; base qualities are not given.

From each donor, a single peripheral blood sample of about 116 mL on average was drawn into heparinised tubes. A BD FACSAria II and a panel including CD45RO, CCR7, CD25, CD127, CD95 and CD27 were used to sort naive, central memory, regulatory and stem cell-like memory CD4+ T cells. Every sorted population had a purity above 95%. PBMCs were separated immediately by Lymphoprep density gradient centrifugation and were stained directly, without being cultured. To minimize batch effects, samples were stained and sorted in pairs, one healthy donor with one patient per experiment. This receptor was taken from a man younger than 40 in good health. This sequence uses TRBV6-1 and TRBJ1-6, with 8 bases matching TRBD1. The sequencing sample was made of central memory CD4+ T cells from blood. The encoded CDR3 is CASRNRGDNSPLHF. The nucleotide sequence is TGTGCCAGCCGAAACAGGGGGGATAATTCACCCCTCCACTTT.